The clone carrying this TCR beta chain was counted a few times. This sample was taken from a study of brain metastases from non-small cell lung cancer. Sequencing used immunoSEQ multiplex PCR; TCRdb keeps in-frame clones, though not all of them. The sample includes approximately 5,000 clones, 85% of them seen just once. The sequenced sample was primary lung tumor tissue. The source of this sequence is a donor older than 35 with non-small cell lung cancer.

The CDR3 protein is CASSEASVSGWRRGTEAFF. The CDR3 nucleotides read TGTGCCAGCAGTGAAGCGTCGGTGAGCGGTTGGAGACGAGGCACTGAAGCTTTCTTT. V and J are TRBV2 and TRBJ1-1; D unclear. The germline CDR1 and CDR2 sequences are SNHLY and FYNNEI. The V gene lost 0 bases and the J gene lost 4 bases, with 24 bases spanning the gap. CDR3 length: 19 amino acids.